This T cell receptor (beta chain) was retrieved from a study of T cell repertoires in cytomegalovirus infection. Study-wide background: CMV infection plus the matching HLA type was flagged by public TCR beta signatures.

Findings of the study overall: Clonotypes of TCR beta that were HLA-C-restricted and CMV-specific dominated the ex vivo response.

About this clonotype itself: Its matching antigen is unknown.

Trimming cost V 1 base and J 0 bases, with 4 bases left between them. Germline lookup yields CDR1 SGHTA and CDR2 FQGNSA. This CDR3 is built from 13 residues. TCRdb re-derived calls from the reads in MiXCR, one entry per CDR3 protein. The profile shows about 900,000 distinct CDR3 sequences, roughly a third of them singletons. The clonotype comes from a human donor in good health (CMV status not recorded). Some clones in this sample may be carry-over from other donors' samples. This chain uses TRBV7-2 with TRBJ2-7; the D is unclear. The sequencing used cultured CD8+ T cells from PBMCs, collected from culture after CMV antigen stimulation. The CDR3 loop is CASSLDPSYEQYF. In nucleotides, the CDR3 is TGTGCCAGCAGCTTAGACCCCTCCTACGAGCAGTACTTC.